Presented here are 30 T cell receptor beta chains from one specimen sequenced in a study of beta chain features in type 1 diabetes. The entirety of the isolated RNA underwent reverse transcription, so expressed TCRB transcripts were sequenced. TCRdb's copy holds only in-frame clones and misses some; the assay was immunoSEQ multiplex PCR. The table shows approximately 600,000 clones, with roughly 12% occurring only once. Study findings and constraints: All four CD4+ subsets from Type 1 diabetes patients carried moderately but significantly shorter TCRB CDR3s.

Their specific antigens are unknown. Sequencing was performed on naive CD4+ T cells from blood. These receptors all come from a young man with type 1 diabetes.

This clone came up a few times. The chain is built from TRBV9 and TRBJ2-3, with 12 bases identical to TRBD2. CDR1 SGDLS and CDR2 YYNGEE come from the germline V gene. CDR3 length: 16 residues. The V segment lost 0 bases and the J segment 10 bases; nucleotides outside the gene matches: 9. The CDR3 DNA is TGTGCCAGCAGCGTAGCTAGCGGGGGGGCCTTAGGAGCGCAGTATTTT. This encodes CASSVASGGALGAQYF.

This clone was observed a handful of times. The V call is TRBV7-2, the J call TRBJ2-3, with a tentative D call TRBD2 (5 bases). The CDR3 spans 14 residues. Germline V lookup: CDR1 SGHTA, CDR2 FQGNSA. V was clipped by 5 bases and J by 1 base, with 10 bases between them. The CDR3 spells CASSQEAGTDTQYF. The CDR3 DNA sequence: TGTGCCAGCAGCCAGGAGGCGGGCACAGATACGCAGTATTTT. The variable domain in full, with the rest retrieved from reference TRBV7-2 and TRBJ2-3, is GAGVSQSPSNKVTEKGKDVELRCDPISGHTALYWYRQSLGQGLEFLIYFQGNSAPDKSGLPSDRFSAERTGGSVSTLTIQRTQQEDSAVYLCASSQEAGTDTQYFGPGTRLTVL.

A few counts support this clone. The conserved closing phenylalanine or tryptophan is absent in this CDR3, likely reflecting a read error. The DNA is omitted, as the CDR3 cannot be located on it reliably, and the CDR3 follows TCRdb's listing. The chain carries TRBV29-1 and TRBJ2-7; whether TRBD1, the table's D call, matches the DNA was not checked. Germline-derived CDR1 and CDR2 are SQVTM and ANQGSEA. 12 amino acids form the CDR3, both terminal residues included. The CDR3 sequence: CSVEDPWGHLLT.

The chain carries TRBV7-9 and TRBJ1-2; TRBD1 matches 12 bases. This CDR3 region has 15 residues. J was trimmed by 2 bases and V by 5 bases; bases with no gene match: 3. The germline V gene encodes CDR1 SEHNR and CDR2 FQNEAQ (reference sequence). In nucleotides, the CDR3 is TGTGCCAGCAGCCGGGGACAGGGGGCGAACTATGGCTACACCTTC. It encodes CASSRGQGANYGYTF.

In DNA, the CDR3 is TGTGCCAGCAGGGTCCCGGGACAGGGGGCCCAGTGGCCTGAAGCTTTCTTT. Translating it yields CASRVPGQGAQWPEAFF. This chain joins TRBV2 and TRBJ1-1; 12 positions agree with TRBD1. V shed 6 bases and J 6 bases; nucleotides not matched to a gene: 14. CDR3 length: 17 amino acids. Germline-derived CDR1 and CDR2 are SNHLY and FYNNEI.

J is TRBJ1-6 and V is TRBV25-1, with 7 bases aligning to TRBD1. The germline V gene encodes CDR1 MGHDK and CDR2 SYGVNS. After removal of 5 bases from V and 8 bases from J, the junction contained 6 bases not matched to a gene. This CDR3 contains 14 residues. The CDR3 sequence is CASSYDREDSPLHF. The CDR3 DNA is TGTGCCAGCAGTTATGACAGGGAAGATTCACCCCTCCACTTT.

This clone was seen a few times. J is TRBJ2-1 and V is TRBV7-3; D is uncertain. With 2 bases removed from V and 0 bases from J, the gap between germline ends came to 14 bases. The germline gives CDR1 SGHTA, CDR2 FQGTGA. CDR3 size: 17 residues. Here the CDR3 reads CASSLVRARGSYNEQFF. CDR3 nucleotides: TGTGCCAGCAGCTTAGTCCGGGCTAGAGGCTCCTACAATGAGCAGTTCTTC.

The CDR3 is CASSGAWALPSTDTQYF. In DNA form, the CDR3 reads TGTGCCAGCAGCGGGGCCTGGGCGTTGCCTAGCACAGATACGCAGTATTTT. The chain joins TRBV7-2 to TRBJ2-3, with D perhaps matching TRBD1 (5 bases). This CDR3 is 17 amino acids long. V lost 5 bases and J 0 bases, leaving 18 bases between the germline ends. The germline V gene has CDR1 SGHTA and CDR2 FQGNSA.

This clone was picked up a small number of times. This rearrangement joins TRBV2 to TRBJ1-2; D not certain. The CDR3 contains 12 residues. V lost 6 bases and J lost 8, with 13 bases in between. CDR1 and CDR2 from the germline V gene are SNHLY and FYNNEI. CDR3: CASSPTPGGYTF. In DNA form, the CDR3 reads TGTGCCAGCAGCCCAACCCCGGGGGGCTACACCTTC.

In this sample, this clone turned up a few times. The chain combines TRBV28 with TRBJ1-5; 7 nucleotides agree with TRBD1. V trimming: 6 bases; J trimming: 4 bases; junction bases outside the gene matches: 15. Per germline, CDR1 MDHEN and CDR2 SYDVKM. This CDR3 is 17 amino acids long. The CDR3 DNA reads as TGTGCCAGCAGACCCTCCGAGGGACAGACTGTTAATCAGCCCCAGCATTTT. Translating it yields CASRPSEGQTVNQPQHF.

This clone showed up just a few times. Other DNA sequences of this sample code for an identical CDR3. The chain carries TRBV6-5 and TRBJ2-1, with D perhaps TRBD1 (6 bases). Trimming removed 0 bases from V and 7 bases from J, with 7 bases in between. This CDR3 has 13 residues. Germline lookup yields CDR1 MNHEY and CDR2 SVGAGI. The CDR3 reads CASSYSRGNEQFF. The CDR3 nucleotides are TGTGCCAGCAGTTACTCGAGGGGGAATGAGCAGTTCTTC.

The chain couples TRBV15 to TRBJ2-3, with a tentative D call TRBD2 (5 bases). From germline, CDR1 is LNHNV and CDR2 YYDKDF (reference sequence). With 0 bases removed from V and 0 bases from J, the gap between germline ends came to 13 bases. The CDR3 covers 17 residues. The CDR3 spells CATSRDRRGPSTDTQYF. For the CDR3, the DNA is TGTGCCACCAGCAGAGATCGCCGGGGTCCTAGCACAGATACGCAGTATTTT.

V is TRBV7-7 and J is TRBJ2-3, with D unresolved. CDR3 length equals 15 residues. Germline V CDR1 and CDR2: SSHAT, FNYEAQ (reference sequence). V was cut by 1 base and J by 0 bases, with 8 bases left in between. CDR3 sequence (DNA): TGTGCCAGCAGCTTAGGGCCAGCTAGCACAGATACGCAGTATTTT. Translating it yields CASSLGPASTDTQYF.

The genes are TRBV5-6 and TRBJ2-4; D not resolved. Germline V gene sequence: CDR1 SGHDT, CDR2 YYEEEE. Trimming pared 0 bases from V and 2 bases from J, leaving 9 bases between. CDR3 length: 15 residues. DNA of the CDR3: TGTGCCAGCAGCTTGGACGGTGCGCCCAAAAACATTCAGTACTTC. Translated: CASSLDGAPKNIQYF.

The chain links TRBV9 to TRBJ2-7; D is undetermined. Trimming removed 0 bases from V and 1 base from J, with 8 bases in between. This CDR3 is built from 14 residues. The V gene's germline CDR1 is SGDLS and CDR2 YYNGEE. The CDR3 nucleotides are TGTGCCAGCAGCGTAGAACCCAAATCCTACGAGCAGTACTTC. Protein sequence: CASSVEPKSYEQYF.

This clone was seen a handful of times. The gene calls are TRBV28 and TRBJ2-5, with D perhaps TRBD1 (5 bases). Germline CDR1 and CDR2: MDHEN and SYDVKM. This CDR3 is built from 12 residues. The V end was cut by 6 bases, the J end by 8 bases, with 13 bases between. The CDR3: CASRQGQGTQYF. Written as DNA, the CDR3 is TGTGCCAGCAGACAAGGGCAGGGAACCCAGTACTTC.

The V and J genes are TRBV5-6 and TRBJ2-6; D possibly corresponds to TRBD1 (6 bases). The CDR3 covers 17 residues. CDR1 is SGHDT and CDR2 is YYEEEE in the germline V gene. V dropped 4 bases and J dropped 0 bases, with 14 bases sitting between them. CDR3 coding DNA: TGTGCCAGCAGCCCATTTGGACAGCTCTCTGGGGCCAACGTCCTGACTTTC. Amino acids: CASSPFGQLSGANVLTF.

This clone was found a few times. J is TRBJ2-4 and V is TRBV4-2; TRBD1 is a possible D gene (6 bases). Germline V gene lookup returns CDR1 LGHNA and CDR2 YNFKEQ. This CDR3 is built from 16 residues. Between the trimmed V and J ends, which lost 1 base and 1 base, there was a span of 11 bases. CDR3 region: CASSQVADRAKNIQYF. Here the CDR3 DNA reads TGTGCCAGCAGCCAAGTCGCCGACAGGGCCAAAAACATTCAGTACTTC.

This clone was seen more than once but under ten times. The chain combines TRBV19 with TRBJ1-5; the D gene is possibly TRBD1 (6 bases). Trimming left V 1 base short and J 1 base short, with 14 bases between. Germline V lookup: CDR1 LNHDA, CDR2 SQIVND (reference sequence). The CDR3 totals 17 residues. The CDR3 DNA sequence: TGTGCCAGTAGTATAGTCAGGGGAGCGGGGAGCAATCAGCCCCAGCATTTT. It is translated as CASSIVRGAGSNQPQHF.

CDR3 nucleotide sequence: TGTGCCAGCAGCTTAGCCGGGACGGCCACAGATACGCAGTATTTT. Translation: CASSLAGTATDTQYF. This chain connects TRBV7-2 to TRBJ2-3, with D perhaps assigned TRBD1 or TRBD2 (5 bases each). The germline V and J ends were trimmed by 0 bases and 2 bases, with 9 bases remaining between them. This CDR3 contains 15 residues. The V gene's germline CDR1 is SGHTA and CDR2 FQGNSA.

The J gene is TRBJ1-2, the V gene TRBV19; tentatively, D is TRBD1 (5 bases). There are 12 residues in the CDR3. V was clipped by 7 bases and J by 4 bases, with 10 bases between them. Germline V gene sequence: CDR1 LNHDA, CDR2 SQIVND (reference sequence). The CDR3 loop is CASTSGIYGYTF. The DNA for the CDR3 is TGTGCCAGTACGTCAGGGATCTATGGCTACACCTTC.

The genes are TRBV23-1 and TRBJ1-2; TRBD1 aligns across 7 bases. TRBV23-1 is an ORF for which the function is uncertain. Trimming removed 9 bases from V and 5 bases from J; junction bases left unmatched: 18. The CDR3 covers 16 residues. The CDR3 here is CARKRLNHRGDYGYTF. As DNA, the CDR3 is TGCGCCAGAAAGCGGCTCAATCACAGGGGAGATTATGGCTACACCTTC.

V is TRBV7-6 and J is TRBJ2-3; D perhaps matches TRBD2 (5 bases). Germline V lookup: CDR1 SGHVS, CDR2 FNYEAQ. V was shortened by 4 bases and J by 1 base, with 21 bases between the two germline ends. The CDR3 sequence is 18 residues long. As DNA, the CDR3 is TGTGCCAGCAGCTCCCTTCACGGGTCTGGTAGCGGCACAGATACGCAGTATTTT. It yields the protein CASSSLHGSGSGTDTQYF.

This sequence joins TRBV29-1 and TRBJ2-4; 7 nucleotides match TRBD1. The CDR3 spans 17 residues. Unmatched junction bases numbered 18, after V lost 8 bases and J lost 2 bases. Germline V gene lookup returns CDR1 SQVTM and CDR2 ANQGSEA. The chain's CDR3 is CSNKDITGDNSKNIQYF. For the CDR3, the DNA is TGCAGCAACAAAGACATTACAGGGGACAATTCCAAAAACATTCAGTACTTC.

This clone was seen only a few times. The J gene is TRBJ2-3, the V gene TRBV4-1, with D perhaps matching TRBD1 (5 bases). The V gene's germline CDR1 is MGHRA and CDR2 YSYEKL. The CDR3 runs 16 residues. V was cut by 0 bases and J by 4 bases, with 14 bases left in between. The CDR3, as DNA: TGCGCCAGCAGCCAAGAAGGTGGGGCTACGCCAGATACGCAGTATTTT. It yields the protein CASSQEGGATPDTQYF.

This clone was found a few times. The chain is built from TRBV25-1 and TRBJ1-1; maybe TRBD1 (5 bases). CDR1 is MGHDK, CDR2 SYGVNS, per germline. This CDR3 comprises 13 residues. V was trimmed by 3 bases and J by 5 bases, leaving 10 bases between them. This chain's CDR3 is CASSDAGLTEAFF. CDR3 nucleotides: TGTGCCAGCAGTGATGCAGGGCTAACTGAAGCTTTCTTT.

J is TRBJ2-5 and V is TRBV2; 7 nucleotides line up with TRBD1. With V trimmed by 1 base and J by 4 bases, 6 bases remained unmatched. CDR1 SNHLY and CDR2 FYNNEI come from the germline V gene. This CDR3 is 15 amino acids long. In DNA, the CDR3 is TGTGCCAGCAGTGAAGGGGGGACAGTCGGAGAGACCCAGTACTTC. Translated, it gives CASSEGGTVGETQYF.

The chain combines TRBV4-2 with TRBJ2-3, with 10 bases matching TRBD2. The germline V gene encodes CDR1 LGHNA and CDR2 YNFKEQ. The CDR3 is made up of 15 amino acids. V shed 3 bases, J shed 5 bases, and the junction held 5 bases outside the gene matches. CDR3 sequence: CASSQASGGGDTQYF. In DNA form, the CDR3 reads TGTGCCAGCAGCCAGGCTAGCGGGGGAGGAGATACGCAGTATTTT.

The chain links TRBV27 to TRBJ1-2, with 7 nucleotides matching TRBD1. The germline CDR1 and CDR2 sequences are MNHEY and SMNVEV (reference sequence). V lost 6 bases, J lost 3 bases, and 16 bases stayed unmatched. This CDR3 has 17 residues. DNA for the CDR3: TGTGCCAGCAGATCCTCCGGAACAAGGGGGCATGACTATGGCTACACCTTC. This gives the protein CASRSSGTRGHDYGYTF.

The chain recombines TRBV5-1 with TRBJ1-1; 7 nucleotides agree with TRBD1. V shed 0 bases, J shed 5 bases, and the junction held 13 bases outside the gene matches. This CDR3 region has 17 residues. CDR1 SGHRS and CDR2 YFSETQ come from the germline V gene. CDR3 protein: CASSLGPDREVATEAFF. The CDR3 DNA reads TGCGCCAGCAGCTTGGGGCCTGACAGGGAGGTCGCAACTGAAGCTTTCTTT.